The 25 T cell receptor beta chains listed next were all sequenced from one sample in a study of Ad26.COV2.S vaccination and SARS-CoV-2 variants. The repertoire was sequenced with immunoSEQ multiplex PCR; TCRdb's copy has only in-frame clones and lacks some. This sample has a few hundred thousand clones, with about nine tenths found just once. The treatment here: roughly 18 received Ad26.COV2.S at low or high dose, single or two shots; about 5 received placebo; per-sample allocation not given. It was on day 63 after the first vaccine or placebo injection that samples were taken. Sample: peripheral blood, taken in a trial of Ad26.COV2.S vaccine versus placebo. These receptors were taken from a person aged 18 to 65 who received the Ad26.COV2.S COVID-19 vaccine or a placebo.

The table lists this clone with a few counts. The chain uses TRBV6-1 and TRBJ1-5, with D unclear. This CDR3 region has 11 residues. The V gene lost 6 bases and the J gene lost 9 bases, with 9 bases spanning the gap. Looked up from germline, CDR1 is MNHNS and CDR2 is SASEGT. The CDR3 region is CASSPGVPQHF. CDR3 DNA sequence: TGTGCCAGCAGCCCGGGTGTGCCCCAGCATTTT.

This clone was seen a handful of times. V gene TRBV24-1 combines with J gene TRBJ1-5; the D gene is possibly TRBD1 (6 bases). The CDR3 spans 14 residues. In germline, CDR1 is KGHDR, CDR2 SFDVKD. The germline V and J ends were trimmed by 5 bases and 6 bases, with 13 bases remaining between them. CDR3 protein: CATSAAGVSQPQHF. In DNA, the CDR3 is TGTGCCACCAGTGCAGCAGGGGTGAGTCAGCCCCAGCATTTT.

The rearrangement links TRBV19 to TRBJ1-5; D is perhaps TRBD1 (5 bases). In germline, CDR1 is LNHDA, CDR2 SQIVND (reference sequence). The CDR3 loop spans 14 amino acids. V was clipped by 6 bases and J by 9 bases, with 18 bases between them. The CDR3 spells CASRGVIREAPQHF. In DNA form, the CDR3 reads TGTGCCAGTAGGGGGGTAATCAGGGAGGCGCCCCAGCATTTT.

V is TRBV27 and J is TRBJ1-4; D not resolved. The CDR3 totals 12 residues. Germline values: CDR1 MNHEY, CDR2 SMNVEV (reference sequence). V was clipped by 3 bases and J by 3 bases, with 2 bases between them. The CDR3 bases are TGTGCCAGCAGTTTTCCTAATGAAAAACTGTTTTTT. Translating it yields CASSFPNEKLFF.

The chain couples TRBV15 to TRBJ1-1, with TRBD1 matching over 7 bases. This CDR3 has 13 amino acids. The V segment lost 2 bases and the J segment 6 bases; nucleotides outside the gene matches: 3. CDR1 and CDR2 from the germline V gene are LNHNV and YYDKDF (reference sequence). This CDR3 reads CATSRYQGAEAFF. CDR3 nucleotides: TGTGCCACCAGCAGATACCAGGGGGCTGAAGCTTTCTTT. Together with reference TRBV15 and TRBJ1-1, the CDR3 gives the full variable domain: DAMVIQNPRYQVTQFGKPVTLSCSQTLNHNVMYWYQQKSSQAPKLLFHYYDKDFNNEADTPDNFQSRRPNTSFCFLDIRSPGLGDTAMYLCATSRYQGAEAFFGQGTRLTVV.

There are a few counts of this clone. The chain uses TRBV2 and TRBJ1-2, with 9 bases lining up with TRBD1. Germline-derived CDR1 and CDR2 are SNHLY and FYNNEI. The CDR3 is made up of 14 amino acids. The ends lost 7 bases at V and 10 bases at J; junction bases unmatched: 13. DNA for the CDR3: TGTGCCAGCAAAACCCCGGGACAGGGTATTGACTACACCTTC. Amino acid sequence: CASKTPGQGIDYTF.

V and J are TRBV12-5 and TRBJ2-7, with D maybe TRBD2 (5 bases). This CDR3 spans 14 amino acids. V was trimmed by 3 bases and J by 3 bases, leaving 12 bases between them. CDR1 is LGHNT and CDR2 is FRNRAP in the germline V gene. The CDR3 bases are TGTGCTAGTGGTTTCCTCCCTAGCTTCTACGAGCAGTACTTC. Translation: CASGFLPSFYEQYF. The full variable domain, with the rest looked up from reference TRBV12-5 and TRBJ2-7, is DARVTQTPRHKVTEMGQEVTMRCQPILGHNTVFWYRQTMMQGLELLAYFRNRAPLDDSGMPKDRFSAEMPDATLATLKIQPSEPRDSAVYFCASGFLPSFYEQYFGPGTRLTVT.

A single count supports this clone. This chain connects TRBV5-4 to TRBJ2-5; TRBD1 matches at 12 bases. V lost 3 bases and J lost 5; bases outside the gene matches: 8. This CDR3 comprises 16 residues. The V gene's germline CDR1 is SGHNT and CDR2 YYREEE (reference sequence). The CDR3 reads CASSSGTGGSGETQYF. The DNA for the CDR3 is TGTGCCAGCAGCTCTGGGACAGGGGGCTCAGGGGAGACCCAGTACTTC.

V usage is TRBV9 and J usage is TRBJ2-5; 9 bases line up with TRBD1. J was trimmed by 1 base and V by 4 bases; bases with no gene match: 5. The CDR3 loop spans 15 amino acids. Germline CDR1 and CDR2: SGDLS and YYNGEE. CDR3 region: CASSPDRGSQETQYF. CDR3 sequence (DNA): TGTGCCAGCAGCCCCGACAGGGGGAGCCAAGAGACCCAGTACTTC.

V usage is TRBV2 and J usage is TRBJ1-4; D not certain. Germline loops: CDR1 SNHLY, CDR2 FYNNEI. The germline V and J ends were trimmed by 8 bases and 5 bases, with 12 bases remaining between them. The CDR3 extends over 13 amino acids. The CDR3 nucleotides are TGTGCCAGCTACGGACGGCTGAATGAAAAACTGTTTTTT. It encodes CASYGRLNEKLFF.

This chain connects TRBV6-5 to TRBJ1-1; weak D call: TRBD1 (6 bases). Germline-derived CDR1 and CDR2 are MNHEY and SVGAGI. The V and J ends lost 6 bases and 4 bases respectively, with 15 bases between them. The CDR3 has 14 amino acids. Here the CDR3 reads CASSPRGLGTEAFF. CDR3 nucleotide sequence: TGTGCCAGCAGCCCGCGGGGGCTGGGCACTGAAGCTTTCTTT.

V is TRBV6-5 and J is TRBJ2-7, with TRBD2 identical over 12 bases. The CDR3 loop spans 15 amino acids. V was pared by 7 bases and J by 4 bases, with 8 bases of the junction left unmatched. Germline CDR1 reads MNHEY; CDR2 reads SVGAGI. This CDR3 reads CASTRLAGAAYEQYF. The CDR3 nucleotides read TGTGCCAGCACCCGACTAGCGGGGGCCGCATACGAGCAGTACTTC.

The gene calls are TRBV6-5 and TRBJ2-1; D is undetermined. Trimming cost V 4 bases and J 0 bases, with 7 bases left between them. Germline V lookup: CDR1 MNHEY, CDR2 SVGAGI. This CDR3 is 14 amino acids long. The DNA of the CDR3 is TGTGCCAGCAGTTTGGGCAGCTCCTACAATGAGCAGTTCTTC. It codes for CASSLGSSYNEQFF.

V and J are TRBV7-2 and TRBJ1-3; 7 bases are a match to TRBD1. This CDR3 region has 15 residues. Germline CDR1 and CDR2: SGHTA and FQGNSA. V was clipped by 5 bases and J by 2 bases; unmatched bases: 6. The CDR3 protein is CASSPRGRAGNTIYF. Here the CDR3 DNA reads TGTGCCAGCAGCCCCAGGGGGAGAGCTGGAAACACCATATATTTT.

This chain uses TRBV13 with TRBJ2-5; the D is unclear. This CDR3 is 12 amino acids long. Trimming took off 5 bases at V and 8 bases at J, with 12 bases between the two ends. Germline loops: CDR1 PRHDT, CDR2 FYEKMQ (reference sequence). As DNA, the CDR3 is TGTGCCAGCAGCCGTCAGACGGTAACCCAGTACTTC. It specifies CASSRQTVTQYF.

The CDR3 nucleotides read TGTGCCAGCAGTTACTCGCGGGGTTCCCGTTCTGGCTACACCTTC. Amino acids: CASSYSRGSRSGYTF. V gene TRBV6-5 combines with J gene TRBJ1-2; no firm D call. This CDR3 is built from 15 residues. The V gene lost 0 bases and the J gene lost 7 bases, with 15 bases spanning the gap. CDR1 MNHEY and CDR2 SVGAGI come from the germline V gene.

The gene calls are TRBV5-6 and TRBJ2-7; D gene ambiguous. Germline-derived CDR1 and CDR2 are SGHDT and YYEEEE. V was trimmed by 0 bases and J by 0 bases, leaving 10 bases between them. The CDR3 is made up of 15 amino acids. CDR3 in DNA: TGTGCCAGCAGCTTGGGGGGTTTCGGCTCCTACGAGCAGTACTTC. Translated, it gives CASSLGGFGSYEQYF.

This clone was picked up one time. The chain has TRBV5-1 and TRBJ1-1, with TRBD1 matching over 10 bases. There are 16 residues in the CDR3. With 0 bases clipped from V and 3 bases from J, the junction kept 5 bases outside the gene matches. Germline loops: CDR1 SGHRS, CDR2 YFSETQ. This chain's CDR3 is CASSLGGQGSYTEAFF. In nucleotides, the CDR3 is TGCGCCAGCAGCTTGGGGGGACAGGGGTCGTACACTGAAGCTTTCTTT.

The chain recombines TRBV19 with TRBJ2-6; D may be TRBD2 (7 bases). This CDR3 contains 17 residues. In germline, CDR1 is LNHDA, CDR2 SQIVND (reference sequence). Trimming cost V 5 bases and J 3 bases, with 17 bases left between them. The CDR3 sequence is CASSSLAGAGGANVLTF. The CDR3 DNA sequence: TGTGCCAGTAGTTCCTTGGCGGGGGCTGGTGGGGCCAACGTCCTGACTTTC.

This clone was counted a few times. The CDR3 bases are TGTGCCAGCAGAGGGCAGGGGGCGTCGAGGACTGAAGCTTTCTTT. Its translation: CASRGQGASRTEAFF. The rearrangement joins TRBV6-5 to TRBJ1-1; TRBD1 aligns across 8 bases. The length of the CDR3 is 15 residues. Trimming cost V 6 bases and J 5 bases; bases outside gene matches: 11. Germline CDR1 and CDR2: MNHEY and SVGAGI.

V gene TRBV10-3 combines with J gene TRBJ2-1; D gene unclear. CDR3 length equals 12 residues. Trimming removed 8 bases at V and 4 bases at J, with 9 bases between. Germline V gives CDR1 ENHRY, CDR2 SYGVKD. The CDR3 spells CAISASYNEQFF. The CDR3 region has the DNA TGTGCCATCTCGGCTAGTTACAATGAGCAGTTCTTC.

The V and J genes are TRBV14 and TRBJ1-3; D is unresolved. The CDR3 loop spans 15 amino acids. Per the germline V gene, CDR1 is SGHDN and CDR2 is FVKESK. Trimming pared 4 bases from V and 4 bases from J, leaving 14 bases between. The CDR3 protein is CASSPGGLLGNTIYF. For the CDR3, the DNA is TGTGCCAGCAGCCCCGGAGGTCTTCTAGGAAACACCATATATTTT.

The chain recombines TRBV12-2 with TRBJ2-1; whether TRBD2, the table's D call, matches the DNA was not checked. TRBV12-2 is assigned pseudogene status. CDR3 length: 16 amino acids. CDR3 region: CASRYGLAGGRNEQFF. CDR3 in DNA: TGTGCAAGTCGCTACGGACTAGCGGGGGGGAGGAATGAGCAGTTCTTC.

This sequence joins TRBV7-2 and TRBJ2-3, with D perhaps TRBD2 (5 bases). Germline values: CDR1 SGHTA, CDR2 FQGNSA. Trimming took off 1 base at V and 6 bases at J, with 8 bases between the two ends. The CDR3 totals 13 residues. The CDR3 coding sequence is TGTGCCAGCAGCTTAGATCCGGGGGATACGCAGTATTTT. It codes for CASSLDPGDTQYF. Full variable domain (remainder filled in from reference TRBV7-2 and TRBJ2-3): GAGVSQSPSNKVTEKGKDVELRCDPISGHTALYWYRQSLGQGLEFLIYFQGNSAPDKSGLPSDRFSAERTGGSVSTLTIQRTQQEDSAVYLCASSLDPGDTQYFGPGTRLTVL.

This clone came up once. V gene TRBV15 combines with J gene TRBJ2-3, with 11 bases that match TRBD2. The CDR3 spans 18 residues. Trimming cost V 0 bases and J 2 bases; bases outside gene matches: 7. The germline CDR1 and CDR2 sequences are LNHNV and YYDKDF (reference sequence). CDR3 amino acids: CATSRDGVAGGATDTQYF. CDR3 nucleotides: TGTGCCACCAGCAGAGATGGAGTAGCGGGGGGGGCCACAGATACGCAGTATTTT.